This TCR beta chain is from a study of cytomegalovirus exposure and HLA in healthy donors. Study-level information: The same platform as the 500 to 700 first-cohort repertoires was used for the 90 to 150 validation repertoires, a later analysis reported. Broader study findings: The classifier, whose performance was assessed in both the original and validation cohorts, reportedly diagnosed cytomegalovirus status with high specificity and sensitivity. Many donors carried some public TCRs, although rarity characterized most TCR sequences.

Libraries were prepared by immunoSEQ multiplex PCR; TCRdb keeps only in-frame clonotypes and omits some of them. This repertoire shows about 83,000 clones, roughly 95% found once; its top ten account for 1.3%. In its sample, this clone was seen once. Its antigen is currently unknown. The CDR3 extends over 13 amino acids. The V segment lost 8 bases and the J segment 7 bases; nucleotides outside the gene matches: 13. The germline V gene encodes CDR1 SQVTM and CDR2 ANQGSEA. Separate from the approximately 670-subject first cohort, the roughly 120-subject validation cohort was the one that the donors belonged to.

The chain joins TRBV29-1 to TRBJ1-1; 7 bases align to TRBD1. The sample consisted of PBMCs. The receptor was derived from a woman under 30 in good health and CMV-seronegative. CDR3 region: CSTAGGSRREAFF. The CDR3 region has the DNA TGCAGCACCGCAGGGGGTTCTCGCCGTGAAGCTTTCTTT.